The entry below describes one TCR beta chain. The data were obtained in a study of blood T cell repertoires in COVID-19. Study-wide background: From the United States, Italy and Spain came samples of acute and convalescent COVID-19.

V trimming: 2 bases; J trimming: 2 bases; junction bases outside the gene matches: 2. The CDR3 is 16 residues long. Germline CDR1 is KGHSH and CDR2 is LQKENI. In the authors' workflow: From reference gene primer amplification, estimates of nucleated cell counts were derived. Data came from immunoSEQ multiplex PCR; TCRdb stores just in-frame clones and leaves some out. The V and J calls and clone size are taken from that table; D and trimming were inferred from the DNA. The sample has roughly 60,000 clones, approximately 86% seen once; the top ten hold approximately 3.7%. The sequencing sample was made of peripheral blood. The J gene is TRBJ2-7, the V gene TRBV18; 14 nucleotides line up with TRBD2. The TCR originated in a man aged 35-49 years with COVID-19, enrolled during active disease. The CDR3 DNA is TGTGCCAGCTCACCAAAGACTAGCGGGGGGGCCTACGAGCAGTACTTC. Translation: CASSPKTSGGAYEQYF.